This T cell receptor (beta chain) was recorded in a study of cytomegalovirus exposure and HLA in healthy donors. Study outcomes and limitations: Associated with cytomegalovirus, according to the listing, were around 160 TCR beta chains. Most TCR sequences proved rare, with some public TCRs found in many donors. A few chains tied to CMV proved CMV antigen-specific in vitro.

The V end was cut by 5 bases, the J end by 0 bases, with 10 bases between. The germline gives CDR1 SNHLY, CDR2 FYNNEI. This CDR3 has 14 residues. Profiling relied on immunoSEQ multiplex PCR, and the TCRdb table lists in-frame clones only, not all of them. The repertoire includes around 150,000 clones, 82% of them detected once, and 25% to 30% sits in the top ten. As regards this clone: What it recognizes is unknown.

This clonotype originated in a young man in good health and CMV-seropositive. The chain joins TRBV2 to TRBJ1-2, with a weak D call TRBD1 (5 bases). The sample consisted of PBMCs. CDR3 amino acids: CASSYGGTNYGYTF. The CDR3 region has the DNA TGTGCCAGCAGTTACGGGGGGACTAACTATGGCTACACCTTC.